In its sample, the clone carrying this TCR beta chain was seen many times. The library had UMIs added by 3' ligation of an oligonucleotide to TCR cDNA. Input was roughly 1 to 1,100 ng of DNase-treated total RNA without cell sorting. The sample comes from a study of naive and memory T cell subsets. Looked up from germline, CDR1 is SGHTA and CDR2 is FQGNSA. The V end was cut by 2 bases, the J end by 1 base, with 11 bases between. The CDR3 has 15 residues. Amplification of ligated cDNA took four PCR rounds with SP2 and nested alpha and beta constant primers. For blood and skin samples, reverse transcription used TCR alpha and beta constant primers. TCRdb itself ran the 5' RACE reads through MiXCR, one entry per CDR3 protein. The table records roughly 48,000 distinct CDR3 sequences, over 3.5% of them present only once.

The source is a female donor in good health. The genes are TRBV7-2 and TRBJ2-5; possibly TRBD1 for D (5 bases). CDR3 bases: TGTGCCAGCAGCTTATTCCAGGGCACCCAAGAGACCCAGTACTTC. Encoded protein: CASSLFQGTQETQYF.